Below, 16 T cell receptor beta chains from the same sample are listed, as sequenced in a study of blood T cell repertoires in COVID-19. The protocol was immunoSEQ multiplex PCR, while the TCRdb copy is restricted to in-frame clones and leaves out a portion. The table shows 68,000 or so clones, with 70% to 90% occurring only once. Specimen: peripheral blood. The receptors originated from a man over 45 with acute or convalescent COVID-19.

The genes are TRBV9 and TRBJ2-2; possible D gene TRBD1, 6 bases. The CDR3 contains 13 residues. CDR1 SGDLS and CDR2 YYNGEE come from the germline V gene. V was shortened by 6 bases and J by 4 bases, with 10 bases between the two germline ends. This CDR3 is CASTGAGTGELFF. CDR3 coding DNA: TGTGCCAGCACAGGGGCAGGCACCGGGGAGCTGTTTTTT.

The chain couples TRBV5-4 to TRBJ2-1; D might be TRBD1 (6 bases). Germline CDR1 reads SGHNT; CDR2 reads YYREEE (reference sequence). This CDR3 is 14 amino acids long. V was pared by 5 bases and J by 5 bases, with 14 bases between. The CDR3 DNA sequence: TGTGCCAGCAGTCCAGGGGAGAGTCACAATGAGCAGTTCTTC. It codes for CASSPGESHNEQFF.

This clone turned up a few times. The J gene is TRBJ2-1, the V gene TRBV10-2, with a weak D call TRBD2 (5 bases). The CDR3 is made up of 20 amino acids. The V and J ends lost 2 bases and 0 bases respectively, with 23 bases between them. Germline values: CDR1 WSHSY, CDR2 SAAADI. CDR3 nucleotides: TGCGCCAGCAGTGAGAGAGGGCTAGGTAGTCACCTTAGCTCCTACAATGAGCAGTTCTTC. Protein sequence: CASSERGLGSHLSSYNEQFF.

The J gene is TRBJ2-3, the V gene TRBV13; 7 positions agree with TRBD1. From germline, CDR1 is PRHDT and CDR2 FYEKMQ (reference sequence). The CDR3 consists of 16 residues. V shed 5 bases and J 5 bases; nucleotides not matched to a gene: 13. CDR3 protein: CASSPPGTAAVDTQYF. As DNA, the CDR3 is TGTGCCAGCAGCCCCCCGGGGACAGCGGCAGTAGATACGCAGTATTTT.

The chain uses TRBV2 and TRBJ2-1; TRBD2 aligns across 14 bases. There are 15 residues in the CDR3. The V segment lost 8 bases and the J segment 7 bases; nucleotides outside the gene matches: 7. Germline CDR1 and CDR2: SNHLY and FYNNEI. CDR3 bases: TGTGCCAGCGAACAGGGACTAGCGGGAGTGAATGAGCAGTTCTTC. This encodes CASEQGLAGVNEQFF.

The chain employs TRBV14 and TRBJ2-1; 15 bases agree with TRBD2. CDR3 length equals 16 residues. After removal of 4 bases from V and 9 bases from J, the junction contained 7 bases not matched to a gene. Germline V gene lookup returns CDR1 SGHDN and CDR2 FVKESK. The CDR3 DNA reads TGTGCCAGCAGCCTACAACCGGGACTAGCGGGAGGTGAGCAGTTCTTC. It translates to CASSLQPGLAGGEQFF. Full variable domain (rest looked up from reference TRBV14 and TRBJ2-1): EAGVTQFPSHSVIEKGQTVTLRCDPISGHDNLYWYRRVMGKEIKFLLHFVKESKQDESGMPNNRFLAERTGGTYSTLKVQPAELEDSGVYFCASSLQPGLAGGEQFFGPGTRLTVL.

This chain uses TRBV9 with TRBJ2-6; tentative D call: TRBD1 (6 bases). The CDR3 length is 18 residues. The V gene lost 0 bases and the J gene lost 0 bases, with 13 bases spanning the gap. Germline CDR1 is SGDLS and CDR2 is YYNGEE. The chain's CDR3 is CASSVGGGLGSGANVLTF. The CDR3 nucleotides are TGTGCCAGCAGCGTAGGTGGGGGCTTGGGCTCTGGGGCCAACGTCCTGACTTTC.

V and J are TRBV7-6 and TRBJ1-1; TRBD1 aligns across 9 bases. Looked up from germline, CDR1 is SGHVS and CDR2 is FNYEAQ. Trimming cost V 5 bases and J 1 base; bases outside gene matches: 8. CDR3 length equals 16 residues. In DNA form, the CDR3 reads TGTGCCAGCAGCGCCGGACAGGGGAAGGGGAACACTGAAGCTTTCTTT. This translates into CASSAGQGKGNTEAFF.

This clone showed up just once. The chain links TRBV5-1 to TRBJ2-7; 8 positions match TRBD1. CDR1 is SGHRS, CDR2 YFSETQ, per germline. The CDR3 has 18 amino acids. The trim removed 5 bases at V and 0 bases at J, leaving 16 bases unmatched. CDR3 in DNA: TGCGCCAGCAGTTTTGGAACCGGACAGGGCATTAGCTCCTACGAGCAGTACTTC. It specifies CASSFGTGQGISSYEQYF.

For this clone: Other nucleotide sequences in the sample specify the same CDR3. The rearrangement uses TRBV11-3 and TRBJ2-3; TRBD2 aligns across 9 bases. This CDR3 spans 15 amino acids. The trim removed 1 base at V and 3 bases at J, leaving 2 bases unmatched. Germline V gene data show CDR1 as SGHNT and CDR2 as YENEEA. In nucleotides, the CDR3 is TGTGCCAGCAGCTTAGTTAGCGGGAGTACAGATACGCAGTATTTT. Translating gives CASSLVSGSTDTQYF.

The J gene is TRBJ2-3, the V gene TRBV28, with D unresolved. CDR3 length: 11 amino acids. V was trimmed by 7 bases and J by 1 base, leaving 3 bases between them. The germline gives CDR1 MDHEN, CDR2 SYDVKM. CDR3 DNA sequence: TGTGCCAGCATCGGCACAGATACGCAGTATTTT. Protein product: CASIGTDTQYF.

The sample holds a few counts of this clone. DNA for the CDR3: TGTGCCAGCAGCGAAAGACAGAACACTGAAGCTTTCTTT. Translation gives CASSERQNTEAFF. The chain couples TRBV7-3 to TRBJ1-1; D is uncertain. The V gene lost 5 bases and the J gene lost 1 base, with 8 bases spanning the gap. This CDR3 is 13 amino acids long. Germline V gives CDR1 SGHTA, CDR2 FQGTGA.

CDR3: CASRLTTYEQYF. The CDR3 DNA sequence: TGTGCCAGCCGACTTACTACCTACGAGCAGTACTTC. The genes are TRBV6-6 and TRBJ2-7; no firm D call. The CDR3 extends over 12 amino acids. The V end was cut by 8 bases, the J end by 2 bases, with 10 bases between. The germline V gene encodes CDR1 MNHNY and CDR2 SVGAGI (reference sequence).

A single count supports this clone. The genes are TRBV5-1 and TRBJ1-4; the D gene is possibly TRBD1 (5 bases). The CDR3 length is 14 residues. V was cut by 1 base and J by 6 bases, with 10 bases left in between. The germline gives CDR1 SGHRS, CDR2 YFSETQ. In DNA, the CDR3 is TGCGCCAGCAGCTTGAGCAGGGCCGATGAAAAACTGTTTTTT. Translating it yields CASSLSRADEKLFF.

The chain carries TRBV14 and TRBJ2-5, with TRBD2 matching 7 bases. The CDR3 consists of 14 residues. Germline V gives CDR1 SGHDN, CDR2 FVKESK. The ends lost 1 base at V and 4 bases at J; junction bases unmatched: 3. The CDR3 protein is CASSQALAGETQYF. DNA for the CDR3: TGTGCCAGCAGCCAAGCGTTAGCGGGAGAGACCCAGTACTTC.

Written as DNA, the CDR3 is TGTGCCAGCACCCTCTGGGGGGTTCGGACTGAAGCTTTCTTT. It is translated as CASTLWGVRTEAFF. The V and J genes are TRBV28 and TRBJ1-1, with D possibly being TRBD1 (5 bases). Per germline, CDR1 MDHEN and CDR2 SYDVKM. V lost 7 bases to trimming and J lost 5 bases, with 17 bases between them. CDR3 length equals 14 residues.